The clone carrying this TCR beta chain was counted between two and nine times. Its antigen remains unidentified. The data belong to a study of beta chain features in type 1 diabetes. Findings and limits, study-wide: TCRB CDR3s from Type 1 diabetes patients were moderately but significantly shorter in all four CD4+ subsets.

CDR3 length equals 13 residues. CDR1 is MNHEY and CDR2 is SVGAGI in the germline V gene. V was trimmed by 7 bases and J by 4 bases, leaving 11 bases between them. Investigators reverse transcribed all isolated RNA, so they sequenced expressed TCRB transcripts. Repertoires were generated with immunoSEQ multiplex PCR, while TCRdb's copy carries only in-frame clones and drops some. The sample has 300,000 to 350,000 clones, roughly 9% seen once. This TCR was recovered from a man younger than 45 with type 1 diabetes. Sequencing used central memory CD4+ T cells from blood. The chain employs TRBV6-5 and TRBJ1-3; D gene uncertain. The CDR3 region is CASTLGLGNTIYF. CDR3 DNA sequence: TGTGCCAGCACCCTAGGGTTGGGAAACACCATATATTTT.